The 21 T cell receptor beta chains below were found in one sample sequenced in a study of shared clonotypes between healthy human individuals. Libraries were prepared by immunoSEQ multiplex PCR; TCRdb keeps only in-frame clonotypes and omits some of them. The sample shows 300,000 to 400,000 clones, 87% of them seen only once. The sequenced material came from memory CD8+ T cells sorted from blood. The subset was: CD45RO+ cells pooled with CCR7-negative TemRA cells. Receptor source: a young man in good health.

This clone is a singleton in its sample. The chain recombines TRBV5-6 with TRBJ2-6, with D hard to call. The CDR3 sequence is 16 residues long. Per the germline V gene, CDR1 is SGHDT and CDR2 is YYEEEE. Trimming cost V 0 bases and J 1 base, with 8 bases left between them. This CDR3 is CASSLVMGSGANVLTF. CDR3 coding DNA: TGTGCCAGCAGCTTGGTAATGGGGTCTGGGGCCAACGTCCTGACTTTC.

V is TRBV7-9 and J is TRBJ2-7; D may match TRBD1 or TRBD2 (5 bases each). This CDR3 is 15 amino acids long. Trimming took off 4 bases at V and 5 bases at J, with 18 bases between the two ends. Germline CDR1 and CDR2: SEHNR and FQNEAQ (reference sequence). The CDR3, as DNA: TGTGCCAGCAGCTCCTCGCGAGGGGTTACCGACGAGCAGTACTTC. Translation: CASSSSRGVTDEQYF.

Here the CDR3 DNA reads TGTGCCAGCAGCCTCCTACAGGGGCTCACAGATACGCAGTATTTT. Translated: CASSLLQGLTDTQYF. The chain combines TRBV7-9 with TRBJ2-3, with 7 bases aligning to TRBD1. With V trimmed by 5 bases and J by 2 bases, 7 bases remained unmatched. The germline V gene has CDR1 SEHNR and CDR2 FQNEAQ (reference sequence). This CDR3 comprises 15 residues.

The rearrangement joins TRBV13 to TRBJ2-3, with D uncertain. There are 12 residues in the CDR3. Germline V gene lookup returns CDR1 PRHDT and CDR2 FYEKMQ (reference sequence). V was shortened by 5 bases and J by 4 bases, with 7 bases between the two germline ends. CDR3 sequence reads: CASSAGPDTQYF. In DNA form, the CDR3 reads TGTGCCAGCAGCGCTGGCCCAGATACGCAGTATTTT. Full variable domain (remainder filled in from reference TRBV13 and TRBJ2-3): AAGVIQSPRHLIKEKRETATLKCYPIPRHDTVYWYQQGPGQDPQFLISFYEKMQSDKGSIPDRFSAQQFSDYHSELNMSSLELGDSALYFCASSAGPDTQYFGPGTRLTVL.

This clone was found many times. This sample includes further DNA sequences coding for the same CDR3. This chain connects TRBV7-9 to TRBJ1-4; D remains unclear. This CDR3 comprises 14 residues. Trimming took off 5 bases at V and 0 bases at J, with 7 bases between the two ends. Germline CDR1 SEHNR, CDR2 FQNEAQ (reference sequence). This CDR3 reads CASSPSSTNEKLFF. The CDR3 DNA reads as TGTGCCAGCAGCCCCTCCTCAACTAATGAAAAACTGTTTTTT.

This chain connects TRBV5-1 to TRBJ2-7, with a weak D call TRBD1 (6 bases). This CDR3 is built from 16 residues. V dropped 0 bases and J dropped 4 bases, with 17 bases sitting between them. Germline V lookup: CDR1 SGHRS, CDR2 YFSETQ. The CDR3: CASSLDQVRGFYEQYF. CDR3 sequence (DNA): TGCGCCAGCAGCTTGGACCAGGTCAGGGGATTTTACGAGCAGTACTTC.

This chain links TRBV7-9 with TRBJ1-1; tentative D call: TRBD1 (6 bases). Germline V lookup: CDR1 SEHNR, CDR2 FQNEAQ (reference sequence). This CDR3 is built from 14 residues. V lost 5 bases and J 12 bases, leaving 22 bases between the germline ends. The CDR3 bases are TGTGCCAGCAGCAAAAAAAGGGGGGGCAGGGTGACTTTCTTT. This sequence encodes CASSKKRGGRVTFF.

The rearrangement uses TRBV15 and TRBJ2-7; D not certain. With 4 bases removed from V and 1 base from J, the gap between germline ends came to 8 bases. Germline V gene sequence: CDR1 LNHNV, CDR2 YYDKDF (reference sequence). The CDR3 is made up of 13 amino acids. The chain's CDR3 is CATSTKSSYEQYF. The DNA of the CDR3 is TGTGCCACCAGCACAAAGAGTTCCTACGAGCAGTACTTC. Full variable domain (missing parts from reference TRBV15 and TRBJ2-7): DAMVIQNPRYQVTQFGKPVTLSCSQTLNHNVMYWYQQKSSQAPKLLFHYYDKDFNNEADTPDNFQSRRPNTSFCFLDIRSPGLGDTAMYLCATSTKSSYEQYFGPGTRLTVT.

The J gene is TRBJ1-2, the V gene TRBV29-1; D unclear. The CDR3 is 14 amino acids. CDR1 is SQVTM and CDR2 is ANQGSEA in the germline V gene. V shed 2 bases and J shed 4 bases, with 14 bases lying between them. The CDR3 loop reads CSVETVAAVYGYTF. The CDR3 nucleotides read TGCAGCGTTGAAACAGTAGCAGCAGTCTATGGCTACACCTTC.

V usage is TRBV5-1 and J usage is TRBJ2-3, with a weak D call TRBD2 (5 bases). Germline V gives CDR1 SGHRS, CDR2 YFSETQ. The CDR3 covers 14 residues. V dropped 2 bases and J dropped 6 bases, with 13 bases sitting between them. As DNA, the CDR3 is TGCGCCAGCAGCTTCGTCGTGGGAGCCGATACGCAGTATTTT. Translated, it gives CASSFVVGADTQYF.

The genes are TRBV15 and TRBJ2-2; D assignment may be TRBD1 or TRBD2 (5 bases each). The CDR3 runs to 16 residues. Looked up from germline, CDR1 is LNHNV and CDR2 is YYDKDF (reference sequence). V dropped 5 bases and J dropped 0 bases, with 13 bases sitting between them. The CDR3 nucleotides are TGTGCCACCAGCGATGGGGGTTACGCGAACACCGGGGAGCTGTTTTTT. Translated: CATSDGGYANTGELFF.

The V and J genes are TRBV2 and TRBJ1-2; D may be TRBD1 (6 bases). The germline V gene has CDR1 SNHLY and CDR2 FYNNEI. The V and J ends lost 8 bases and 3 bases respectively, with 16 bases between them. The CDR3 is 14 amino acids. CDR3 sequence reads: CASDSGGLDYGYTF. The CDR3 region has the DNA TGTGCCAGCGATTCGGGGGGGCTCGACTATGGCTACACCTTC.

The chain is built from TRBV2 and TRBJ1-2, with 7 positions matching TRBD1. CDR3 length: 12 residues. CDR1 and CDR2 from the germline V gene are SNHLY and FYNNEI. V trimming: 6 bases; J trimming: 4 bases; junction bases outside the gene matches: 2. CDR3 sequence (DNA): TGTGCCAGCAGGGGACAGACCTATGGCTACACCTTC. Amino acid sequence: CASRGQTYGYTF.

The V gene is TRBV4-3, the J gene TRBJ2-1, with 10 bases identical to TRBD2. The V gene end was trimmed by 0 bases and the J gene end by 9 bases; junction bases not matched to a gene: 17. This CDR3 spans 19 amino acids. Germline assignment: CDR1 LGHNA and CDR2 YSLEER. For the CDR3, the DNA is TGCGCCAGCAGCCAAGATGGGCGGAGCGGGAGGGCCATTTTTGGTGAGCAGTTCTTC. It translates to CASSQDGRSGRAIFGEQFF.

The CDR3 loop reads CAISGHRGLYYGYTF. DNA of the CDR3: TGTGCCATCAGTGGCCACAGGGGGCTGTATTATGGCTACACCTTC. The chain links TRBV10-3 to TRBJ1-2; TRBD1 matches at 9 bases. The V gene end was trimmed by 4 bases and the J gene end by 5 bases; junction bases not matched to a gene: 8. CDR1 is ENHRY, CDR2 SYGVKD, per germline. The CDR3 consists of 15 residues.

The chain joins TRBV2 to TRBJ1-1; D unresolved. Between the trimmed V and J ends, which lost 3 bases and 0 bases, there was a span of 11 bases. This CDR3 contains 15 residues. Germline CDR1 is SNHLY and CDR2 is FYNNEI. As DNA, the CDR3 is TGTGCCAGCAGTGATTGGGCAGCAATGAACACTGAAGCTTTCTTT. Amino acid sequence: CASSDWAAMNTEAFF.

This clone has only one observation. The chain joins TRBV7-9 to TRBJ2-2; no clear D gene. Trimming took 3 bases from V and 6 from J, leaving 5 bases between them. This CDR3 has 12 residues. Germline V gene lookup returns CDR1 SEHNR and CDR2 FQNEAQ (reference sequence). The CDR3 is CASSFSSGELFF. CDR3 bases: TGTGCCAGCAGCTTCAGTTCCGGGGAGCTGTTTTTT.

CDR3 DNA: TGTGCCAGCAGCGCTACAGGGGAGCGGAACACTGAAGCTTTCTTT. As protein: CASSATGERNTEAFF. This sequence joins TRBV9 and TRBJ1-1; 7 nucleotides line up with TRBD1. V gave up 3 bases and J gave up 1 base; unmatched junction bases: 6. There are 15 residues in the CDR3. Germline assignment: CDR1 SGDLS and CDR2 YYNGEE. The full variable domain, completed using reference TRBV9 and TRBJ1-1, is DSGVTQTPKHLITATGQRVTLRCSPRSGDLSVYWYQQSLDQGLQFLIQYYNGEERAKGNILERFSAQQFPDLHSELNLSSLELGDSALYFCASSATGERNTEAFFGQGTRLTVV.

The chain uses TRBV9 and TRBJ2-3; no reliable D call. V was clipped by 0 bases and J by 6 bases, with 8 bases between them. Germline lookup yields CDR1 SGDLS and CDR2 YYNGEE. The CDR3 sequence is 13 residues long. The CDR3 reads CASSVVPEDTQYF. CDR3 nucleotide sequence: TGTGCCAGCAGCGTAGTCCCGGAGGATACGCAGTATTTT.

The V call is TRBV5-1, the J call TRBJ2-7; D unclear. CDR1 is SGHRS, CDR2 YFSETQ, per germline. The CDR3 loop spans 14 amino acids. The V gene lost 0 bases and the J gene lost 2 bases, with 9 bases spanning the gap. The CDR3 sequence is CASSLEAGPYEQYF. For the CDR3, the DNA is TGCGCCAGCAGCTTGGAAGCAGGCCCCTACGAGCAGTACTTC.

This clone has more than one count but fewer than ten. The gene calls are TRBV7-9 and TRBJ1-3; D not resolved. This CDR3 comprises 15 residues. The V and J ends lost 5 bases and 0 bases respectively, with 11 bases between them. Germline V gives CDR1 SEHNR, CDR2 FQNEAQ (reference sequence). CDR3 loop: CASSHSLSSGNTIYF. CDR3 coding DNA: TGTGCCAGCAGCCACAGTTTATCCTCTGGAAACACCATATATTTT.